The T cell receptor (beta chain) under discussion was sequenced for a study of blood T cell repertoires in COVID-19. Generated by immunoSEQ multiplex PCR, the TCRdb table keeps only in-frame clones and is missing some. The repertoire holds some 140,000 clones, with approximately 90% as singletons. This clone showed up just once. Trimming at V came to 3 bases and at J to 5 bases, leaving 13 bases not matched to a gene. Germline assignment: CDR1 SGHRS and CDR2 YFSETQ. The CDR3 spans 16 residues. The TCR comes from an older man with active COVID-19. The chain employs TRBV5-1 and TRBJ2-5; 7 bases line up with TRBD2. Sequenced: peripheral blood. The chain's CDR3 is CASSSHQREAWETQYF. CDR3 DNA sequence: TGCGCCAGCAGCTCGCACCAGCGGGAAGCATGGGAGACCCAGTACTTC.